The 7 T cell receptor beta chains below come from one sample, sequenced in a study of OX40 agonist ivuxolimab in advanced cancers. The protocol was immunoSEQ multiplex PCR, while the TCRdb copy is restricted to in-frame clones and leaves out a portion. The sample holds around 58,000 clones, around 88% seen once. The source was CD4+ or CD8+ T cells sorted from blood, collected in a trial of the OX40 agonist ivuxolimab. The receptor set was obtained from an adult with an advanced solid tumor such as melanoma, head and neck, liver or kidney cancer.

The chain couples TRBV5-8 to TRBJ2-2, with 9 positions matching TRBD1. V shed 2 bases and J 4 bases; nucleotides not matched to a gene: 15. The CDR3 runs 19 residues. CDR1 is SGHTS and CDR2 is YDEGEE in the germline V gene. The CDR3 sequence: CASSLSLGWTGVITGELFF. DNA for the CDR3: TGTGCCAGCAGCTTAAGTCTGGGATGGACAGGGGTCATCACCGGGGAGCTGTTTTTT. Full variable domain (rest looked up from reference TRBV5-8 and TRBJ2-2): EAGVTQSPTHLIKTRGQQATLRCSPISGHTSVYWYQQALGLGLQFLLWYDEGEERNRGNFPPRFSGRQFPNYSSELNVNALELEDSALYLCASSLSLGWTGVITGELFFGEGSRLTVL.

The chain joins TRBV7-2 to TRBJ2-2; the D is unclear. There are 14 residues in the CDR3. Deletions cut 1 base from V and 3 bases from J, with 6 bases between. The germline gives CDR1 SGHTA, CDR2 FQGNSA. CDR3 in DNA: TGTGCCAGCAGCTTAGGGGCATACACCGGGGAGCTGTTTTTT. Translating it yields CASSLGAYTGELFF.

This clone was detected once. This sequence joins TRBV18 and TRBJ2-1; D is possibly TRBD2 (7 bases). The V end was cut by 2 bases, the J end by 9 bases, with 17 bases between. The CDR3 length is 15 residues. CDR1 KGHSH and CDR2 LQKENI come from the germline V gene. CDR3 DNA sequence: TGTGCCAGCTCACCAAGCGAACAGGGCGGGAGTGAGCAGTTCTTC. Translation gives CASSPSEQGGSEQFF.

This chain joins TRBV13 and TRBJ2-3; perhaps TRBD2 as D (5 bases). This CDR3 is built from 12 residues. The V gene's germline CDR1 is PRHDT and CDR2 FYEKMQ (reference sequence). V gave up 5 bases and J gave up 5 bases, with 8 bases separating them. This CDR3 reads CASSPAVDTQYF. The CDR3 DNA follows: TGTGCCAGCAGCCCAGCGGTAGATACGCAGTATTTT.

This clone turned up a few times. The V and J genes are TRBV6-5 and TRBJ1-1, with a tentative D call TRBD1 (6 bases). The CDR3 runs 11 residues. The V end was cut by 4 bases, the J end by 8 bases, with 8 bases between. Per the germline V gene, CDR1 is MNHEY and CDR2 is SVGAGI. This CDR3 reads CASSSGTEAFF. CDR3 in DNA: TGTGCCAGCAGTTCGGGGACAGAAGCTTTCTTT.

The chain carries TRBV5-6 and TRBJ1-1; TRBD1 is a possible D gene (6 bases). Germline loops: CDR1 SGHDT, CDR2 YYEEEE. The CDR3 spans 12 residues. V was pared by 0 bases and J by 10 bases, with 10 bases between. This CDR3 is CASSLDFRGAFF. DNA for the CDR3: TGTGCCAGCAGCTTGGACTTCAGGGGAGCTTTCTTT.

The chain uses TRBV5-6 and TRBJ2-7; unclear D gene. Germline loops: CDR1 SGHDT, CDR2 YYEEEE. V lost 5 bases, J lost 0 bases, and 9 bases lay in between. The length of the CDR3 is 13 residues. The CDR3 protein is CASSKIGSYEQYF. The CDR3 DNA is TGTGCCAGCAGTAAGATCGGCTCCTACGAGCAGTACTTC. Drawing the rest from reference TRBV5-6 and TRBJ2-7, the complete variable domain is DAGVTQSPTHLIKTRGQQVTLRCSPKSGHDTVSWYQQALGQGPQFIFQYYEEEERQRGNFPDRFSGHQFPNYSSELNVNALLLGDSALYLCASSKIGSYEQYFGPGTRLTVT.